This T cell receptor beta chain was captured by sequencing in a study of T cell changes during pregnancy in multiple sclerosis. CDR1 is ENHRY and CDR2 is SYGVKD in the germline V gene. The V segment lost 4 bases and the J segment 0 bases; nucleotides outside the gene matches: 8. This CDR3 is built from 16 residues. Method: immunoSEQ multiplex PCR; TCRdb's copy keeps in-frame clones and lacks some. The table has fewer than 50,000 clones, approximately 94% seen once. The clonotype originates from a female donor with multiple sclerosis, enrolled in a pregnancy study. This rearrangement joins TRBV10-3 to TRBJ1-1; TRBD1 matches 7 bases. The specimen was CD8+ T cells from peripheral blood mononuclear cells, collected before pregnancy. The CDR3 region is CAISGPGQSMNTEAFF. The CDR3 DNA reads TGTGCCATCAGTGGGCCGGGACAGAGCATGAACACTGAAGCTTTCTTT.